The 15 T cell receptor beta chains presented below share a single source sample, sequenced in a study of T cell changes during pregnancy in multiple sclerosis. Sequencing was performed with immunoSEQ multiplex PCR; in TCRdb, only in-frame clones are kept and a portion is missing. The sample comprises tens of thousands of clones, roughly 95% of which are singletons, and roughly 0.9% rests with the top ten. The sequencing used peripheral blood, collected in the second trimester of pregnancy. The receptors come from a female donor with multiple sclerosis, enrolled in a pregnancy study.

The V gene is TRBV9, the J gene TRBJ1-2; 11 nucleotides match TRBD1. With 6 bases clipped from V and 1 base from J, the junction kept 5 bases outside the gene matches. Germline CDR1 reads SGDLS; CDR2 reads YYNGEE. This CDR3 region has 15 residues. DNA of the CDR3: TGTGCCAGCACCCGGACAGGGGGCCATAACTATGGCTACACCTTC. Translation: CASTRTGGHNYGYTF. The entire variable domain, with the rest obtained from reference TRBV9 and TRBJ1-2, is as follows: DSGVTQTPKHLITATGQRVTLRCSPRSGDLSVYWYQQSLDQGLQFLIQYYNGEERAKGNILERFSAQQFPDLHSELNLSSLELGDSALYFCASTRTGGHNYGYTFGSGTRLTVV.

The CDR3 protein is CASLQKGLGESDRSYEQYF. In DNA form, the CDR3 reads TGTGCCAGCCTCCAGAAAGGCCTTGGCGAGTCGGACAGATCCTACGAGCAGTACTTC. The chain carries TRBV2 and TRBJ2-7, with D maybe TRBD1 (6 bases). The V end was cut by 8 bases, the J end by 1 base, with 30 bases between. The CDR3 has 19 amino acids. Germline loops: CDR1 SNHLY, CDR2 FYNNEI.

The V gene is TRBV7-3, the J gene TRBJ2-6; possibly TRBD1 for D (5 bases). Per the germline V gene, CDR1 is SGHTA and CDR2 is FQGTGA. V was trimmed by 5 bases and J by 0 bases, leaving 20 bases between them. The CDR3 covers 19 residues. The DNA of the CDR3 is TGTGCCAGCAGCCCGTACGGCCCGGACACATCCTCTGGGGCCAACGTCCTGACTTTC. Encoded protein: CASSPYGPDTSSGANVLTF.

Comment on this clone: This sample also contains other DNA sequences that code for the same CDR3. The CDR3 nucleotides are TGTGCCAGCAGCCCGACAGGGGTTAACACTGAAGCTTTCTTT. Translation gives CASSPTGVNTEAFF. This sequence joins TRBV5-4 and TRBJ1-1; 8 bases are shared with TRBD1. Germline CDR1 and CDR2: SGHNT and YYREEE (reference sequence). The V gene end was trimmed by 4 bases and the J gene end by 2 bases; junction bases not matched to a gene: 4. The CDR3 consists of 14 residues.

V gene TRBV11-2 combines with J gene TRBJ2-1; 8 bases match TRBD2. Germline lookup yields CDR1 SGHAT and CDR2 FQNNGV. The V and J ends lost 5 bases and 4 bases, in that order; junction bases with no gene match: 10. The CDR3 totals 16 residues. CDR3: CASSATRGGPYNEQFF. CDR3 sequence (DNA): TGTGCCAGCAGCGCAACACGCGGGGGGCCATACAATGAGCAGTTCTTC.

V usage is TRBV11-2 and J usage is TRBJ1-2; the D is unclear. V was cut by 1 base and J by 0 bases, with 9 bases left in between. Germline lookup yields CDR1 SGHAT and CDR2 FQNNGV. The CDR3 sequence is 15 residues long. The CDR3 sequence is CASSLGGRANYGYTF. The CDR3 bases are TGTGCCAGCAGCTTAGGAGGGAGGGCTAACTATGGCTACACCTTC.

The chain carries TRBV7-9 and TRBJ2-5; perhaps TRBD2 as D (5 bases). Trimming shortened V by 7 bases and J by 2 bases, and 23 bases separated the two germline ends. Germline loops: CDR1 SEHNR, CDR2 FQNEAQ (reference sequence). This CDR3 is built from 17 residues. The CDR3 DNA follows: TGTGCCAGCACCCTAAGGGCGGGTGGGCGGCAACAAGAGACCCAGTACTTC. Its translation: CASTLRAGGRQQETQYF.

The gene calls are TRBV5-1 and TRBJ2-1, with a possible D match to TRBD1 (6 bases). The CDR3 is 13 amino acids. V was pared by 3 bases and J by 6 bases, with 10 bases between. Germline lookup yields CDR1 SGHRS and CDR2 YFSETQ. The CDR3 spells CASSSTGLNEQFF. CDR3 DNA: TGCGCCAGCAGCTCGACAGGACTCAATGAGCAGTTCTTC.

The CDR3 sequence is CASRTGLAGADEQYF. CDR3 coding DNA: TGTGCCAGCAGAACGGGACTAGCGGGAGCGGACGAGCAGTACTTC. The genes are TRBV11-2 and TRBJ2-7; 14 bases map to TRBD2. The CDR3 totals 15 residues. Germline CDR1 and CDR2: SGHAT and FQNNGV. Losses at the gene ends were 6 bases for V and 5 bases for J; bases not matched to a gene: 6.

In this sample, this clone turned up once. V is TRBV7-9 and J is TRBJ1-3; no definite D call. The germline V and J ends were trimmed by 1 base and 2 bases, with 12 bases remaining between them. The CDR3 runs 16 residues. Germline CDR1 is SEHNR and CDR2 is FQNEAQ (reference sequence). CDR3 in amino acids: CASSLEVQFPGNTIYF. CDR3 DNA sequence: TGTGCCAGCAGCTTAGAAGTACAATTTCCTGGAAACACCATATATTTT.

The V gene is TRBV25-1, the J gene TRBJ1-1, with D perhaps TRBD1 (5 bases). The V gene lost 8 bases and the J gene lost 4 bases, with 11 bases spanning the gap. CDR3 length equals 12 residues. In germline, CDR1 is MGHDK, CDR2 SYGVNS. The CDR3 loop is CASVSGFTEAFF. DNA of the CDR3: TGTGCCAGCGTTTCAGGGTTCACTGAAGCTTTCTTT.

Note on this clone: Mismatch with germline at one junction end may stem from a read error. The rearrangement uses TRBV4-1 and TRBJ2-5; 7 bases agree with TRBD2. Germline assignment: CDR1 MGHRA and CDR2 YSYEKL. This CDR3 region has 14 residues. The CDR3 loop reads CASTQGEGMQTQYF. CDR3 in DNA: TGCGCCAGCACCCAAGGGGAGGGGATGCAGACCCAGTACTTC.

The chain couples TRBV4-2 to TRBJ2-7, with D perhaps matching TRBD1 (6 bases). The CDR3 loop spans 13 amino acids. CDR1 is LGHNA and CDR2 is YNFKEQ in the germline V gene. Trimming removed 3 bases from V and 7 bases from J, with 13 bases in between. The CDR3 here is CASSQGPRGEQYF. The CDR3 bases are TGTGCCAGCAGCCAGGGGCCCAGGGGAGAGCAGTACTTC.

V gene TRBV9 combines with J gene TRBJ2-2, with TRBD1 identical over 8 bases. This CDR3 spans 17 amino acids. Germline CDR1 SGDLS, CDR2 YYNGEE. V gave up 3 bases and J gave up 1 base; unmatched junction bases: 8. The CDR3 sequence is CASSGGLDRGNTGELFF. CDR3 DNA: TGTGCCAGCAGCGGGGGACTCGACAGGGGGAACACCGGGGAGCTGTTTTTT.

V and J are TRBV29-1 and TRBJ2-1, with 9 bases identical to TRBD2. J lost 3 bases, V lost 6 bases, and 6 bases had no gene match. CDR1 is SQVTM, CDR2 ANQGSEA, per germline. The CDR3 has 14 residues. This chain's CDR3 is CSVPAGGDYNEQFF. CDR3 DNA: TGCAGCGTCCCAGCGGGGGGTGACTACAATGAGCAGTTCTTC.